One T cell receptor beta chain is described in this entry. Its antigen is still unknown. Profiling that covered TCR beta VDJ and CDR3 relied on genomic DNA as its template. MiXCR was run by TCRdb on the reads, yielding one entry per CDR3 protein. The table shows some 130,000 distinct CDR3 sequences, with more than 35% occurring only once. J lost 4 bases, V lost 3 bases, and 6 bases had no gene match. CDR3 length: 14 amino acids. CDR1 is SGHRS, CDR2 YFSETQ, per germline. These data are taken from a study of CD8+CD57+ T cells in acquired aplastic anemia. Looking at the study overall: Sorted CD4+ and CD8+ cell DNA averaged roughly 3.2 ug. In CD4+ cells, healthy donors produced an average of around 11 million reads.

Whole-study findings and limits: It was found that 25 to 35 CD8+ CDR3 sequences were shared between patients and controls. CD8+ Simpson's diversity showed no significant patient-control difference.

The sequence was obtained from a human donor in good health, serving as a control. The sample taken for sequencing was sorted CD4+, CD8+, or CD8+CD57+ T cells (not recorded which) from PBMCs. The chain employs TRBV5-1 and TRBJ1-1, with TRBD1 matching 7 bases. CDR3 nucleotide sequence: TGCGCCAGCAGCTATCAGGGGGGTTCCACTGAAGCTTTCTTT. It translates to CASSYQGGSTEAFF.